One sample yielded the 22 T cell receptor beta chains listed below, sequenced in a study of regulatory T cells in long-lasting Graves disease. Building the TCR beta libraries relied on iRepertoire HTBI primers, and CDR3 regions underwent Arm-PCR. TCRdb ran MiXCR on the multiplex PCR reads and lists one entry per CDR3 protein. Here the sample spans over 350,000 distinct CDR3 sequences, about 20% being singletons. Noted time point: persistent/refractory GD, antithyroid drugs over 5 years with positive TRAb. With RNA extracted from PBMCs as input, the TCR library was made. The sequencing here drew on peripheral blood mononuclear cells (PBMCs), taken when the disease was refractory, from a patient treated with antithyroid drugs. These receptor sequences come from a female donor with Graves disease.

The chain carries TRBV12-3 or TRBV12-4 and TRBJ1-2; a possible D gene is TRBD1 (5 bases). V lost 1 base and J lost 2, with 11 bases in between. The CDR3 totals 15 residues. This CDR3 is CASSLVPDRNYGYTF. CDR3 in DNA: TGTGCCAGCAGTTTAGTCCCCGACAGAAACTATGGCTACACCTTC.

This rearrangement joins TRBV20-1 to TRBJ2-7; 7 nucleotides align to TRBD2. The CDR3 has 14 amino acids. Germline V gene lookup returns CDR1 DFQATT and CDR2 SNEGSKA (reference sequence). Losses at the gene ends were 3 bases for V and 0 bases for J; bases not matched to a gene: 5. CDR3 amino acids: CSARAGEGSYEQYF. CDR3 in DNA: TGCAGTGCTAGGGCCGGGGAGGGCTCCTACGAGCAGTACTTC.

The table lists this clonotype with many counts. The rearrangement uses TRBV30 and TRBJ1-2, with a tentative D call TRBD1 (5 bases). Trimming left V 0 bases short and J 4 bases short, with 12 bases between. The germline V gene encodes CDR1 GTSNPN and CDR2 SVGIG (reference sequence). The CDR3 sequence is 14 residues long. The CDR3 DNA reads TGTGCCTGGAGTGTCACTCAGGGACTCTATGGCTACACCTTC. Its translation is CAWSVTQGLYGYTF.

The chain recombines TRBV5-6 with TRBJ2-7; the match to TRBD2 covers 7 bases. The CDR3 consists of 14 residues. V was pared by 0 bases and J by 4 bases, with 4 bases of the junction left unmatched. CDR1 SGHDT and CDR2 YYEEEE come from the germline V gene. The CDR3 here is CASSLGTRNYEQYF. CDR3 in DNA: TGTGCCAGCAGCTTGGGGACTAGGAATTACGAGCAGTACTTC.

This chain connects TRBV6-5 to TRBJ2-3, with no clear D. This CDR3 is built from 13 residues. Trimming shortened V by 4 bases and J by 2 bases, and 7 bases separated the two germline ends. CDR1 and CDR2 (germline): MNHEY, SVGAGI. CDR3 amino acids: CASSSLTTDTQYF. CDR3 DNA sequence: TGTGCCAGCAGTTCCCTGACCACAGATACGCAGTATTTT.

Concerning this clonotype: A read error may explain this, as a much larger clone is one base away. V is TRBV7-2 and J is TRBJ1-2; weak D call: TRBD1 (6 bases). Deletions cut 2 bases from V and 2 bases from J, with 9 bases between. This CDR3 has 14 amino acids. Per germline, CDR1 SGHTA and CDR2 FQGNSA. The CDR3 is CTSSLWDTNYGYTF. CDR3 nucleotides: TGTACCAGCAGCTTATGGGACACCAACTATGGCTACACCTTC.

This clonotype was counted a few times. V usage is TRBV12-3 or TRBV12-4 and J usage is TRBJ2-5; 10 nucleotides align to TRBD2. J was trimmed by 5 bases and V by 11 bases; bases with no gene match: 8. This CDR3 spans 13 amino acids. The CDR3 loop reads CAPPLAGVETQYF. As DNA, the CDR3 is TGTGCCCCCCCCCTAGCGGGAGTGGAGACCCAGTACTTC.

The chain employs TRBV6-5 and TRBJ2-3; 7 bases match TRBD1. The germline gives CDR1 MNHEY, CDR2 SVGAGI. This CDR3 has 14 amino acids. The trim removed 2 bases at V and 1 base at J, leaving 0 bases unmatched. CDR3 nucleotide sequence: TGTGCCAGCAGTTACGGACAGGGCACAGATACGCAGTATTTT. This codes for CASSYGQGTDTQYF.

This clonotype came up a few times. This sequence joins TRBV19 and TRBJ1-2; D unclear. The V gene's germline CDR1 is LNHDA and CDR2 SQIVND (reference sequence). The CDR3 consists of 11 residues. Trimming cost V 6 bases and J 6 bases, with 8 bases left between them. CDR3 in amino acids: CASRKRDGYTF. The CDR3 DNA follows: TGTGCCAGTAGGAAGAGGGATGGCTACACCTTC.

This clonotype occurred many times. This sequence joins TRBV29-1 and TRBJ1-1, with 9 bases fitting TRBD1. CDR3 length: 15 residues. The J segment lost 3 bases and the V segment lost 5 bases, leaving 10 bases of the junction unmatched. Germline V gene data show CDR1 as SQVTM and CDR2 as ANQGSEA. The CDR3 bases are TGCAGCGTTATCATACAGGGGGCGAGGGACACTGAAGCTTTCTTT. This sequence encodes CSVIIQGARDTEAFF.

CDR3 amino acids: CATSHREGHEQYF. For the CDR3, the DNA is TGTGCCACCAGCCACAGGGAGGGCCACGAGCAGTACTTC. The chain recombines TRBV15 with TRBJ2-7; D might be TRBD2 (7 bases). Germline values: CDR1 LNHNV, CDR2 YYDKDF (reference sequence). The CDR3 loop spans 13 amino acids. V lost 5 bases and J lost 5, with 13 bases in between. Looking up the rest from reference TRBV15 and TRBJ2-7 gives the full variable domain: DAMVIQNPRYQVTQFGKPVTLSCSQTLNHNVMYWYQQKSSQAPKLLFHYYDKDFNNEADTPDNFQSRRPNTSFCFLDIRSPGLGDTAMYLCATSHREGHEQYFGPGTRLTVT.

This rearrangement joins TRBV19 to TRBJ2-3, with D perhaps assigned TRBD1 or TRBD2 (5 bases each). The germline V gene encodes CDR1 LNHDA and CDR2 SQIVND (reference sequence). V lost 7 bases to trimming and J lost 1 base, with 21 bases between them. This CDR3 has 17 residues. The CDR3 nucleotides read TGTGCCAGTACTCTCCAGGGCACTAGTCCCCGCACAGATACGCAGTATTTT. Translating gives CASTLQGTSPRTDTQYF.

In its sample, this clonotype was seen many times. Relative to the germline gene, one junction end is altered; a read error may explain this. This chain connects TRBV28 to TRBJ2-7; TRBD2 is a possible D gene (5 bases). The CDR3 runs 13 residues. CDR1 and CDR2 (germline): MDHEN, SYDVKM. The CDR3 reads CASSLSGIYEQYF. CDR3 nucleotide sequence: TGTGCCAGCAGCTTATCCGGGATCTACGAGCAGTACTTC.

This clonotype was seen at least ten times. Here the CDR3 reads CASSPKDSYEQYF. CDR3 bases: TGTGCCAGCAGCCCCAAGGACAGCTACGAGCAGTACTTC. This chain joins TRBV7-9 and TRBJ2-7, with D tentatively TRBD1 (6 bases). V lost 5 bases and J lost 3, with 11 bases in between. CDR3 size: 13 residues. Looked up from germline, CDR1 is SEHNR and CDR2 is FQNEAQ (reference sequence).

This clonotype was seen repeatedly, ten times or more. One end of the junction varies from germline; a read error may be responsible. V is TRBV28 and J is TRBJ1-2; maybe TRBD1 (5 bases). The CDR3 is made up of 13 amino acids. Germline CDR1 reads MDHEN; CDR2 reads SYDVKM. CDR3 sequence reads: CASSSADTSQMAF. The CDR3 DNA sequence: TGTGCCAGCAGTTCCGCGGACACCTCTCAAATGGCTTTC.

This clonotype occurred many times. The chain recombines TRBV6-1 with TRBJ1-2; the D is unclear. Germline values: CDR1 MNHNS, CDR2 SASEGT. The V gene lost 8 bases and the J gene lost 2 bases, with 6 bases spanning the gap. CDR3 length: 11 amino acids. The CDR3 sequence: CASGKNYGYTF. The CDR3, as DNA: TGTGCCAGCGGAAAAAACTATGGCTACACCTTC.

The chain uses TRBV4-1 and TRBJ1-5, with D possibly TRBD1 on 6 matching bases. This CDR3 is built from 17 residues. Germline V gene sequence: CDR1 MGHRA, CDR2 YSYEKL. Trimming took 4 bases from V and 7 from J, leaving 23 bases between them. The CDR3 protein is CASSPQTGGALGQPQHF. The DNA of the CDR3 is TGCGCCAGCAGCCCTCAAACGGGGGGGGCTCTGGGACAGCCCCAGCATTTT.

This clonotype was seen repeatedly, ten times or more. V and J are TRBV6-1 and TRBJ1-5, with D tentatively TRBD1 (5 bases). Germline V CDR1 and CDR2: MNHNS, SASEGT. V lost 6 bases and J 6 bases, leaving 18 bases between the germline ends. CDR3 length equals 15 residues. The CDR3 nucleotides are TGTGCCAGCAGCCAGGGTCAGGCCCTACCTCAGCCCCAGCATTTT. Residues: CASSQGQALPQPQHF.

Turning to this clonotype: A much more abundant neighbour one base away suggests this may be a read error. The rearrangement uses TRBV12-3 or TRBV12-4 and TRBJ1-6; tentative D call: TRBD1 (5 bases). The CDR3 totals 14 residues. V was pared by 6 bases and J by 10 bases, with 16 bases between. The CDR3 DNA follows: TGTGCCAGCAGATTGAAGGGATGGGGGTCACCCCTCCACTTT. Residues: CASRLKGWGSPLHF.

This clonotype was observed a few times. V gene TRBV24-1 combines with J gene TRBJ2-6; perhaps TRBD1 as D (6 bases). Germline V gene sequence: CDR1 KGHDR, CDR2 SFDVKD. This CDR3 region has 18 residues. Trimming left V 3 bases short and J 0 bases short, with 14 bases between. This CDR3 is CATSDPGVSDSGANVLTF. CDR3 in DNA: TGTGCCACCAGTGATCCAGGGGTATCGGACTCTGGGGCCAACGTCCTGACTTTC.

As regards this clonotype: A read error may produce the germline difference seen at one junction end. The gene calls are TRBV11-2 and TRBJ2-7, with 9 bases aligning to TRBD1. This CDR3 region has 16 residues. Per germline, CDR1 SGHAT and CDR2 FQNNGV. The CDR3 region is CASSQAGTGTTYEQYF. The CDR3 bases are TGCGCCAGCAGCCAAGCCGGGACAGGGACAACCTACGAGCAGTACTTC.

This clonotype has a count of ten or more. The rearrangement links TRBV6-5 to TRBJ1-2; no definite D call. The CDR3 consists of 14 residues. Germline V CDR1 and CDR2: MNHEY, SVGAGI. V was trimmed by 2 bases and J by 6 bases, leaving 13 bases between them. DNA of the CDR3: TGTGCCAGCAGTTACCTTTACTCTGGGGATGGCTACACCTTC. Translation gives CASSYLYSGDGYTF.